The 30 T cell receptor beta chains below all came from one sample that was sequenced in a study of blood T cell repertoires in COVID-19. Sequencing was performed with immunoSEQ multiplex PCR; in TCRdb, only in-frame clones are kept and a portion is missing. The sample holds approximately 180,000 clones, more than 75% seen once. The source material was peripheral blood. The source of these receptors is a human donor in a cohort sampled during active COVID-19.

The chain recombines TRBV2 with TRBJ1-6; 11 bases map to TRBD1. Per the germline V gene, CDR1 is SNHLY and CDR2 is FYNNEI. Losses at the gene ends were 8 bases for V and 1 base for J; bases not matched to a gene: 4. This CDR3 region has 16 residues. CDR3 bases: TGTGCCAGCCGCGGACAGGGGGCGTCCTATAATTCACCCCTCCACTTT. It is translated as CASRGQGASYNSPLHF.

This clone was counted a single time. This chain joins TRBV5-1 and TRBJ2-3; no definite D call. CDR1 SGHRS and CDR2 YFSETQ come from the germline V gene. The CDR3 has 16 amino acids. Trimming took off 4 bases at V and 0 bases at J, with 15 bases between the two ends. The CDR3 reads CASSPRVSESTDTQYF. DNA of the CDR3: TGCGCCAGCAGCCCACGGGTCTCTGAGAGCACAGATACGCAGTATTTT.

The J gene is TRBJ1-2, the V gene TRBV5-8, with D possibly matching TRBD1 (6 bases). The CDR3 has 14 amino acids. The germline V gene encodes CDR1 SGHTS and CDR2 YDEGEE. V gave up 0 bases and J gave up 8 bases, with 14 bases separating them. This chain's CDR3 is CASSLEGTKHGYTF. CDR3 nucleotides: TGTGCCAGCAGCTTGGAGGGGACAAAACACGGCTACACCTTC.

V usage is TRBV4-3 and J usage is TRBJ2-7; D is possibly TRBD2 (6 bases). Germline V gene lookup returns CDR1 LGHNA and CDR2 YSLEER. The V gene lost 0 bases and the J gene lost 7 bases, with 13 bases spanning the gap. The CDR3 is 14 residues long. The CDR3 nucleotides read TGCGCCAGCAGCCAAGAGGAGGGAACGGGGGAGCAGTACTTC. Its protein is CASSQEEGTGEQYF.

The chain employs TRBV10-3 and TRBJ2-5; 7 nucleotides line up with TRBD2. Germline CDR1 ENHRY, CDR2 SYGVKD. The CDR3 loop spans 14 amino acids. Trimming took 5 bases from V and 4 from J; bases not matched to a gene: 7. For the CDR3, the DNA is TGTGCCATCAGTTGGGGACTACCACCAGAGACCCAGTACTTC. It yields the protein CAISWGLPPETQYF.

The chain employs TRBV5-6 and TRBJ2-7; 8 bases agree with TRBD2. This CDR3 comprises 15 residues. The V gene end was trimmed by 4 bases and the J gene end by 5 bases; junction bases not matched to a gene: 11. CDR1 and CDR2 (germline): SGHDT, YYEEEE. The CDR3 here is CASSLLGGEVNEQYF. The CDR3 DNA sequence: TGTGCCAGCAGCCTACTCGGGGGGGAGGTTAACGAGCAGTACTTC. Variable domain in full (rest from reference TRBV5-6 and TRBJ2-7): DAGVTQSPTHLIKTRGQQVTLRCSPKSGHDTVSWYQQALGQGPQFIFQYYEEEERQRGNFPDRFSGHQFPNYSSELNVNALLLGDSALYLCASSLLGGEVNEQYFGPGTRLTVT.

This CDR3 reads CASSESGQRTDTQYF. The CDR3 DNA sequence: TGTGCCAGCAGTGAATCGGGTCAGCGCACAGATACGCAGTATTTT. The rearrangement links TRBV25-1 to TRBJ2-3; no clear D gene. V shed 1 base and J shed 1 base, with 9 bases lying between them. From germline, CDR1 is MGHDK and CDR2 SYGVNS. The CDR3 covers 15 residues.

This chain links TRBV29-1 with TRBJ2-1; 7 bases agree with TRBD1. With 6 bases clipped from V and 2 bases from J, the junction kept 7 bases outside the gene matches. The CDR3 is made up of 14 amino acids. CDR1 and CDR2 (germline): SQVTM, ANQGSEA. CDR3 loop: CSVRLGQAYNEQFF. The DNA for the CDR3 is TGCAGCGTCAGACTCGGACAGGCCTACAATGAGCAGTTCTTC.

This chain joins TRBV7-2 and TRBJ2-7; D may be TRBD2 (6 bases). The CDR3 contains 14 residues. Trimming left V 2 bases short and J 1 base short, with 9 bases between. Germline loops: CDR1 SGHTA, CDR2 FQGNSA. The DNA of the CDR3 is TGTGCCAGCAGCTTATTGGCGGGGTCCTACGAGCAGTACTTC. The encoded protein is CASSLLAGSYEQYF.

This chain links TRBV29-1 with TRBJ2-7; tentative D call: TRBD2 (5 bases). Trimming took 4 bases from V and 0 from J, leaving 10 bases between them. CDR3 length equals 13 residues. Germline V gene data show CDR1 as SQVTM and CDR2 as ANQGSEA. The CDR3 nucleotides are TGCAGCGTTGTAGCGAGTTACTCCTACGAGCAGTACTTC. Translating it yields CSVVASYSYEQYF.

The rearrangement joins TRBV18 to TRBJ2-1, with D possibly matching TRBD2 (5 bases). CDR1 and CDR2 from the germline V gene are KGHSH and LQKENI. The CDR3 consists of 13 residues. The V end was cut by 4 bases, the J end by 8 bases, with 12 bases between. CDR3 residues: CASSRISEDEQFF. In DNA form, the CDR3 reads TGTGCCAGCTCACGGATTAGCGAGGATGAGCAGTTCTTC. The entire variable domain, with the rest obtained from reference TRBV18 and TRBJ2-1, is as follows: NAGVMQNPRHLVRRRGQEARLRCSPMKGHSHVYWYRQLPEEGLKFMVYLQKENIIDESGMPKERFSAEFPKEGPSILRIQQVVRGDSAAYFCASSRISEDEQFFGPGTRLTVL.

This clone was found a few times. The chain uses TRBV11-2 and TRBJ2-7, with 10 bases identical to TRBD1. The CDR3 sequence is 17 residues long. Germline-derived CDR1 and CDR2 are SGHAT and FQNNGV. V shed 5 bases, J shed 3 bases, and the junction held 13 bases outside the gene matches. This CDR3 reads CASSPIDRGRRSYEQYF. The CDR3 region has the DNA TGTGCCAGCAGCCCTATAGACAGGGGGCGTCGGAGCTACGAGCAGTACTTC.

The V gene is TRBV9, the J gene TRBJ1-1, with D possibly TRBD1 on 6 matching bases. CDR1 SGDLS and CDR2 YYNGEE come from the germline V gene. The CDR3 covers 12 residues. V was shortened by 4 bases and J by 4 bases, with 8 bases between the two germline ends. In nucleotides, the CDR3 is TGTGCCAGCAGCTCAGGGGCCACTGAAGCTTTCTTT. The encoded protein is CASSSGATEAFF.

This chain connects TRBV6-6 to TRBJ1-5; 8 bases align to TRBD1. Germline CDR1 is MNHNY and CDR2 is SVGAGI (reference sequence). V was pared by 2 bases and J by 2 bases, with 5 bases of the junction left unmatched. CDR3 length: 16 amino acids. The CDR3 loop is CASSYEQGVGNQPQHF. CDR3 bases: TGTGCCAGCAGTTACGAACAGGGGGTGGGCAATCAGCCCCAGCATTTT.

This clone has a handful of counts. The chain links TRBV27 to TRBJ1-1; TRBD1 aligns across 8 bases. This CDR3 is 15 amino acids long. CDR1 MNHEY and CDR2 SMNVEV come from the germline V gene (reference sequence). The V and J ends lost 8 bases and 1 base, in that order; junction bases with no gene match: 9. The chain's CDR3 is CASRRGGTGNTEAFF. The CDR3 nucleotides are TGTGCCAGCCGCAGGGGGGGGACAGGGAACACTGAAGCTTTCTTT.

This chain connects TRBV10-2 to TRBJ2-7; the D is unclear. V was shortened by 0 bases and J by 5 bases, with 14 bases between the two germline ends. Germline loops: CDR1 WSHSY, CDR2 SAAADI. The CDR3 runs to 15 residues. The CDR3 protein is CASSESAGRRNEQYF. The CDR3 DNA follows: TGCGCCAGCAGTGAGTCGGCAGGTCGACGGAACGAGCAGTACTTC.

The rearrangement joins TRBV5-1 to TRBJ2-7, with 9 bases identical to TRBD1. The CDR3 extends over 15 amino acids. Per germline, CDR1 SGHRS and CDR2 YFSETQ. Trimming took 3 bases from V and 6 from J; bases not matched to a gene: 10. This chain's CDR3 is CASSWTTGGPSEQYF. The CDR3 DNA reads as TGCGCCAGCAGCTGGACGACAGGGGGACCTTCCGAGCAGTACTTC.

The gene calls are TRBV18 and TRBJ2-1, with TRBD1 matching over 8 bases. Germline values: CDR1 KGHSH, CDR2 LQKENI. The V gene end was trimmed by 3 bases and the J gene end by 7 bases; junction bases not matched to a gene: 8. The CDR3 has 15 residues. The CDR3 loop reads CASSPGQGRENEQFF. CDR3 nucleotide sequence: TGTGCCAGCTCACCCGGACAGGGTAGAGAAAATGAGCAGTTCTTC. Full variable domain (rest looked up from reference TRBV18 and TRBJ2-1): NAGVMQNPRHLVRRRGQEARLRCSPMKGHSHVYWYRQLPEEGLKFMVYLQKENIIDESGMPKERFSAEFPKEGPSILRIQQVVRGDSAAYFCASSPGQGRENEQFFGPGTRLTVL.

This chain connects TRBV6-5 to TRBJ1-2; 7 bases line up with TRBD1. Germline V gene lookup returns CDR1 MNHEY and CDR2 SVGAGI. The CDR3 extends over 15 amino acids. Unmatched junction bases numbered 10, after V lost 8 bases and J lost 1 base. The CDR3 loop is CASGREGAGNYGYTF. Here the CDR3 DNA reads TGTGCCAGCGGCCGCGAGGGGGCGGGTAACTATGGCTACACCTTC.

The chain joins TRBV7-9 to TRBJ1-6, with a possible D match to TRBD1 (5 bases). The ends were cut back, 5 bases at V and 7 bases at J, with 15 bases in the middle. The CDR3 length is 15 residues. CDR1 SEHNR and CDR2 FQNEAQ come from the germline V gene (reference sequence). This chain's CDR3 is CASSTLTGGNSPLHF. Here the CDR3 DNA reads TGTGCCAGCAGCACCCTAACCGGGGGGAATTCACCCCTCCACTTT.

CDR3 loop: CAISELAGAVGEQFF. The CDR3 nucleotides read TGTGCCATCAGTGAGTTAGCGGGAGCGGTGGGTGAGCAGTTCTTC. The chain recombines TRBV10-3 with TRBJ2-1; TRBD2 aligns across 9 bases. The CDR3 consists of 15 residues. With V trimmed by 1 base and J by 9 bases, 7 bases remained unmatched. Germline CDR1 is ENHRY and CDR2 is SYGVKD.

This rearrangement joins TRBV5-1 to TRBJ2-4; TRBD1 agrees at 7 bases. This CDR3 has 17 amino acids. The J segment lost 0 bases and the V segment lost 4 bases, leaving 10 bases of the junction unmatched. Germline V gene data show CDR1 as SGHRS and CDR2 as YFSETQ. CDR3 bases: TGCGCCAGCAGCAGACTCACAGGGGCAGGAGCCAAAAACATTCAGTACTTC. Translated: CASSRLTGAGAKNIQYF.

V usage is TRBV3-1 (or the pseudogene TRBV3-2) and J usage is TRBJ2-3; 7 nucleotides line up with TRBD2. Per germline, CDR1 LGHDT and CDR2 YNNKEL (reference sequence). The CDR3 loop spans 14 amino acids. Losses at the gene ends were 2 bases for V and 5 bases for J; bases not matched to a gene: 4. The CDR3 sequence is CASSQLAGVDTQYF. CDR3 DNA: TGTGCCAGCAGCCAATTGGCGGGAGTAGATACGCAGTATTTT.

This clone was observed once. In DNA form, the CDR3 reads TGTGCCAGCAGCTCCCCGCGTGGGAGGACGGCGGCTAATGAAAAACTGTTTTTT. This encodes CASSSPRGRTAANEKLFF. The genes are TRBV7-9 and TRBJ1-4; the D is unclear. CDR3 size: 18 residues. The V end lost 4 bases, the J end lost 3 bases, and 21 bases lay between the germline ends. Germline CDR1 SEHNR, CDR2 FQNEAQ (reference sequence). The full variable domain, with the rest looked up from reference TRBV7-9 and TRBJ1-4, is DTGVSQNPRHKITKRGQNVTFRCDPISEHNRLYWYRQTLGQGPEFLTYFQNEAQLEKSRLLSDRFSAERPKGSFSTLEIQRTEQGDSAMYLCASSSPRGRTAANEKLFFGSGTQLSVL.

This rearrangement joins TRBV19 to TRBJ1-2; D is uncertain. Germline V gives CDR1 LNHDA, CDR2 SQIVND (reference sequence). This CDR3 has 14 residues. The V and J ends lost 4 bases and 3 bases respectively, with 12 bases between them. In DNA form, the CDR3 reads TGTGCCAGTAGTACGGGGATGTGGGACTATGGCTACACCTTC. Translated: CASSTGMWDYGYTF.

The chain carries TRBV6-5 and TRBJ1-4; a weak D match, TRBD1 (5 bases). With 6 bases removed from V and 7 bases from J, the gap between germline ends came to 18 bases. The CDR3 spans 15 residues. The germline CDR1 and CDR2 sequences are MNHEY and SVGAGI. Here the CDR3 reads CASRHDRGWGEKLFF. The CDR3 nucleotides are TGTGCCAGCAGGCACGACAGAGGATGGGGTGAAAAACTGTTTTTT.

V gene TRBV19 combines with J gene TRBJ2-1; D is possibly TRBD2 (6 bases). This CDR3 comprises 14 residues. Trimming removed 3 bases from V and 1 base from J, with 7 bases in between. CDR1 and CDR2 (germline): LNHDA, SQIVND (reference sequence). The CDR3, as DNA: TGTGCCAGTAGTATTGGGGGGTCCTACAATGAGCAGTTCTTC. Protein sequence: CASSIGGSYNEQFF.

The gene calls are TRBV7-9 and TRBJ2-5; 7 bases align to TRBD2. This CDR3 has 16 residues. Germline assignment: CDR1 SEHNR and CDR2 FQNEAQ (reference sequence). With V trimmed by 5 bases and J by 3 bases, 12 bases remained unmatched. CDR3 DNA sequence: TGTGCCAGCAGCCCCAGAGGAGCGGGAACCGAAGAGACCCAGTACTTC. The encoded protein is CASSPRGAGTEETQYF.

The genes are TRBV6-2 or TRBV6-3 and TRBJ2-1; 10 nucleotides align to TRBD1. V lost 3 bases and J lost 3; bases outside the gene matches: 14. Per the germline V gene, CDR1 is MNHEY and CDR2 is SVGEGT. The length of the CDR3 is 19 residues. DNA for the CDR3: TGTGCCAGCAGTTATTTTTTTAAGGGACAGGGGTCTATCTACAATGAGCAGTTCTTC. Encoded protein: CASSYFFKGQGSIYNEQFF.

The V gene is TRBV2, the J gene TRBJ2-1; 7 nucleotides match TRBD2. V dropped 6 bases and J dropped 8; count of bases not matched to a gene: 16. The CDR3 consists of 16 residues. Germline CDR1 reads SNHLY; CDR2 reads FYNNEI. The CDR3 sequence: CASSSRGRANYHEQFF. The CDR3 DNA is TGTGCCAGCAGCTCCCGGGGGAGGGCAAATTATCATGAGCAGTTCTTC.